Presented here are 7 T cell receptor beta chains from one specimen sequenced in a study of cytomegalovirus exposure and HLA in healthy donors. Both 60 Vbeta primers and 13 Jbeta primers went into the PCR. The repertoire was sequenced with immunoSEQ multiplex PCR; TCRdb's copy has only in-frame clones and lacks some. Here the sample spans some 180,000 clones, approximately 78% being singletons. The sample comprised PBMCs. The receptor source for this set is a woman between 18 and 29 years old in good health and CMV-seronegative.

The V call is TRBV28, the J call TRBJ1-5; 11 bases map to TRBD1. The CDR3 length is 17 residues. CDR1 and CDR2 from the germline V gene are MDHEN and SYDVKM. J lost 2 bases, V lost 1 base, and 4 bases had no gene match. The CDR3 reads CASSLFRTGGGNQPQHF. The CDR3, as DNA: TGTGCCAGCAGTTTATTCCGGACAGGGGGCGGCAATCAGCCCCAGCATTTT.

The rearrangement joins TRBV5-1 to TRBJ2-3, with 13 bases that match TRBD2. This CDR3 is 16 amino acids long. V was clipped by 3 bases and J by 1 base; unmatched bases: 2. CDR1 SGHRS and CDR2 YFSETQ come from the germline V gene. Here the CDR3 reads CASSSTSGRRTDTQYF. In DNA, the CDR3 is TGCGCCAGCAGCTCGACTAGCGGGAGGCGCACAGATACGCAGTATTTT.

V is TRBV7-9 and J is TRBJ2-7; TRBD2 is a possible D gene (6 bases). This CDR3 contains 14 residues. Trimming removed 5 bases at V and 3 bases at J, with 14 bases between. Germline V gives CDR1 SEHNR, CDR2 FQNEAQ (reference sequence). The CDR3 DNA sequence: TGTGCCAGCAGCCCCGGGACTGTTTACTACGAGCAGTACTTC. This sequence encodes CASSPGTVYYEQYF.

With respect to this clone: An end of the junction differs from the germline gene, which may be a read error. V is TRBV2 and J is TRBJ2-4, with 12 nucleotides matching TRBD2. The CDR3 consists of 13 residues. CDR1 is SNHLY and CDR2 is FYNNEI in the germline V gene. CDR3 bases: TGTGCCAGCAGTGTCCTAGCGGGAGGGGCGAGACACTTC. This encodes CASSVLAGGARHF.

The rearrangement joins TRBV19 to TRBJ2-7; 11 bases map to TRBD2. Germline lookup yields CDR1 LNHDA and CDR2 SQIVND (reference sequence). The CDR3 loop spans 14 amino acids. The ends lost 9 bases at V and 0 bases at J; junction bases unmatched: 4. CDR3 sequence reads: CASKTSGSSYEQYF. CDR3 sequence (DNA): TGTGCCAGCAAAACTAGCGGGAGCTCCTACGAGCAGTACTTC.

The chain combines TRBV6-4 with TRBJ2-2, with D maybe TRBD1 (7 bases). The CDR3 is made up of 16 amino acids. The germline CDR1 and CDR2 sequences are MRHNA and SNTAGT. Trimming shortened V by 4 bases and J by 3 bases, and 15 bases separated the two germline ends. CDR3 bases: TGTGCCAGCAGTGCCGGGACAGTAGCGGACACCGGGGAGCTGTTTTTT. It specifies CASSAGTVADTGELFF.

V and J are TRBV10-2 and TRBJ2-2; 10 bases are shared with TRBD2. This CDR3 comprises 16 residues. V shed 3 bases and J 6 bases; nucleotides not matched to a gene: 7. The germline CDR1 and CDR2 sequences are WSHSY and SAAADI. The CDR3, as DNA: TGCGCCAGCAGTGATGGGACTAGCGCTCTGTCCGGGGAGCTGTTTTTT. As protein: CASSDGTSALSGELFF.